Below are 31 T cell receptor beta chains sequenced from a single sample in a study of T cells in Graves' hyperthyroidism and ophthalmopathy. The source material, RNA transcripts, was used to amplify TCR beta CDR3 regions. The HTBI primer set drove a first-round RT-PCR of the TCR CDR3. One entry per CDR3 protein results from TCRdb running MiXCR on the multiplex PCR reads. The sample lists some 270,000 distinct CDR3 sequences; roughly 14% were seen once. The sample consisted of blood. The source of these receptors is a young woman with Graves' hyperthyroidism that later progressed to Graves' ophthalmopathy.

This clonotype has more than one count but fewer than ten. This may stem from a read error, because a much larger clone lies one nucleotide away. In nucleotides, the CDR3 is TGTGCCAGCAGCTCAGTGACGAGCACCGGGGAGCTGTTTTTT. Amino acids: CASSSVTSTGELFF. The chain is built from TRBV7-9 and TRBJ2-2; D remains ambiguous. Germline CDR1 SEHNR, CDR2 FQNEAQ (reference sequence). CDR3 length equals 14 residues. V dropped 4 bases and J dropped 4 bases, with 10 bases sitting between them. Full variable domain (outside the CDR3, taken from reference TRBV7-9 and TRBJ2-2): DTGVSQNPRHKITKRGQNVTFRCDPISEHNRLYWYRQTLGQGPEFLTYFQNEAQLEKSRLLSDRFSAERPKGSFSTLEIQRTEQGDSAMYLCASSSVTSTGELFFGEGSRLTVL.

The sample holds many counts of this clonotype. The gene calls are TRBV27 and TRBJ2-7; the D gene is possibly TRBD2 (6 bases). Looked up from germline, CDR1 is MNHEY and CDR2 is SMNVEV (reference sequence). Between the trimmed V and J ends, which lost 8 bases and 0 bases, there was a span of 17 bases. The CDR3 spans 15 residues. In DNA, the CDR3 is TGTGCCAGCGGATTACTAGCCCCGAGCTCCTACGAGCAGTACTTC. As protein: CASGLLAPSSYEQYF.

This clonotype showed up many times. The gene calls are TRBV30 and TRBJ2-5, with no clear D. The germline V gene encodes CDR1 GTSNPN and CDR2 SVGIG (reference sequence). Trimming stripped 3 bases from V and 0 bases from J, with 8 bases between. This CDR3 region has 13 residues. This CDR3 is CAWRGLYQETQYF. The CDR3 DNA follows: TGTGCCTGGAGGGGATTGTACCAAGAGACCCAGTACTTC.

The chain combines TRBV5-1 with TRBJ2-1; D is unresolved. This CDR3 comprises 15 residues. Germline-derived CDR1 and CDR2 are SGHRS and YFSETQ. V was shortened by 4 bases and J by 11 bases, with 22 bases between the two germline ends. CDR3 sequence: CASSAERTETDKQFF. DNA of the CDR3: TGCGCCAGCAGCGCAGAACGTACAGAAACCGATAAGCAGTTCTTC. The variable domain in full, with the rest retrieved from reference TRBV5-1 and TRBJ2-1, is KAGVTQTPRYLIKTRGQQVTLSCSPISGHRSVSWYQQTPGQGLQFLFEYFSETQRNKGNFPGRFSGRQFSNSRSEMNVSTLELGDSALYLCASSAERTETDKQFFGPGTRLTVL.

The CDR3 reads CASKEGTGAPSDEQFF. DNA of the CDR3: TGTGCCAGTAAGGAGGGGACAGGGGCCCCTTCTGATGAGCAGTTCTTC. This chain links TRBV19 with TRBJ2-1, with 10 bases fitting TRBD1. The germline CDR1 and CDR2 sequences are LNHDA and SQIVND (reference sequence). The V and J ends lost 7 bases and 8 bases, in that order; junction bases with no gene match: 14. The CDR3 spans 16 residues.

Note on this clonotype: A much bigger clone sits one base away, suggesting this may be a read error. This sequence joins TRBV28 and TRBJ2-7; D uncertain. In germline, CDR1 is MDHEN, CDR2 SYDVKM. V lost 5 bases and J lost 5, with 1 base in between. The CDR3 loop spans 9 amino acids. The chain's CDR3 is CASSHEQYF. CDR3 DNA: TGTGCCAGCAGTCACGAGCAGTACTTC.

The chain links TRBV5-4 to TRBJ2-7; D is ambiguous. The CDR3 spans 14 residues. The V gene's germline CDR1 is SGHNT and CDR2 YYREEE (reference sequence). V shed 1 base and J shed 0 bases, with 8 bases lying between them. The CDR3 DNA reads TGTGCCAGCAGCTTGTTTACGAGCTCCTACGAGCAGTACTTC. Its translation: CASSLFTSSYEQYF.

Turning to this clonotype: A much larger clone differs by one base, so this may be a read error. The chain joins TRBV6-1 to TRBJ1-5; D unresolved. This CDR3 is 16 amino acids long. Germline V gene sequence: CDR1 MNHNS, CDR2 SASEGT. Trimming took 4 bases from V and 0 from J, leaving 13 bases between them. The CDR3 protein is CASSAETINSNQPQHF. DNA of the CDR3: TGTGCCAGCAGTGCCGAAACAATTAATAGCAATCAGCCCCAGCATTTT.

Many counts were recorded for this clonotype. J is TRBJ2-3 and V is TRBV28; D gene unclear. The CDR3 runs to 12 residues. The V end was cut by 4 bases, the J end by 5 bases, with 7 bases between. CDR1 is MDHEN and CDR2 is SYDVKM in the germline V gene. This CDR3 is CASSSPQDTQYF. The CDR3 DNA reads as TGTGCCAGCAGTTCACCCCAAGATACGCAGTATTTT.

This clonotype was recorded a few times. In nucleotides, the CDR3 is TGTGCCAGCAGTCCGGGACTAGCGGGAGGGCCAGTTCGCGATGAGCAGTTCTTC. This translates into CASSPGLAGGPVRDEQFF. The rearrangement joins TRBV6-1 to TRBJ2-1; 16 positions match TRBD2. V gave up 5 bases and J gave up 8 bases; unmatched junction bases: 12. Germline-derived CDR1 and CDR2 are MNHNS and SASEGT. The CDR3 is 18 amino acids.

This clonotype occurred a few times. Here the CDR3 reads CASSPAGGINYGYTF. For the CDR3, the DNA is TGTGCCAGCTCACCGGCAGGGGGCATTAACTATGGCTACACCTTC. The rearrangement joins TRBV18 to TRBJ1-2, with 8 bases fitting TRBD1. The J segment lost 1 base and the V segment lost 3 bases, leaving 4 bases of the junction unmatched. The CDR3 totals 15 residues. In germline, CDR1 is KGHSH, CDR2 LQKENI.

Comment on this clonotype: A read error may be the cause here, since a much bigger clone is one base away. J is TRBJ2-3 and V is TRBV27; perhaps TRBD2 as D (7 bases). There are 16 residues in the CDR3. Trimming took 4 bases from V and 2 from J, leaving 16 bases between them. Looked up from germline, CDR1 is MNHEY and CDR2 is SMNVEV (reference sequence). The CDR3 DNA reads TGTGCCAGCAGTTACCCAAGGGGGGGGATCACAGATACGCAGTATTTT. Translation: CASSYPRGGITDTQYF.

To note about this clonotype: A much bigger clone sits one base away, suggesting this may be a read error. The V gene is TRBV12-3 or TRBV12-4, the J gene TRBJ2-1; D may be TRBD2 (6 bases). V dropped 5 bases and J dropped 9 bases, with 14 bases sitting between them. CDR3 length equals 13 residues. The CDR3 bases are TGTGCCAGCAGTAGTAGCGGACGGGGTGAGCAGTTCTTC. Residues: CASSSSGRGEQFF.

This clonotype came up many times. V gene TRBV7-8 combines with J gene TRBJ2-3, with 10 bases matching TRBD2. Per germline, CDR1 SGHVS and CDR2 FQNEAQ. The CDR3 runs to 15 residues. With 6 bases clipped from V and 6 bases from J, the junction kept 9 bases outside the gene matches. CDR3 DNA sequence: TGTGCCAGCAGGCCCGTAGCGGGAGGAGGCGATACGCAGTATTTT. This translates into CASRPVAGGGDTQYF.

This clonotype was detected ten times or more. This chain connects TRBV7-2 to TRBJ1-1; 11 bases line up with TRBD1. The V gene's germline CDR1 is SGHTA and CDR2 FQGNSA. This CDR3 has 16 amino acids. The V and J ends lost 2 bases and 1 base, in that order; junction bases with no gene match: 3. The CDR3 is CASSLLGQGANTEAFF. DNA of the CDR3: TGTGCCAGCAGCTTACTAGGACAGGGGGCGAACACTGAAGCTTTCTTT.

The CDR3 region has the DNA TGCAGCGTTGAGAACGGGTACACTGAAGCTTTCTTT. The encoded protein is CSVENGYTEAFF. The chain links TRBV29-1 to TRBJ1-1; no firm D call. CDR3 size: 12 residues. Germline V gene data show CDR1 as SQVTM and CDR2 as ANQGSEA. V lost 3 bases and J 3 bases, leaving 8 bases between the germline ends.

This clonotype was seen ten or more times. The chain carries TRBV7-9 and TRBJ2-1; D tentatively fits TRBD1 or TRBD2 (5 bases each). Germline assignment: CDR1 SEHNR and CDR2 FQNEAQ (reference sequence). Trimming pared 6 bases from V and 5 bases from J, leaving 17 bases between. CDR3 length: 15 amino acids. The CDR3 region has the DNA TGTGCCAGCAGATTTGGGACCGAGCCCCACAATGAGCAGTTCTTC. This translates into CASRFGTEPHNEQFF.

This clonotype was recorded many times. The rearrangement joins TRBV12-3 or TRBV12-4 to TRBJ2-7, with a weak D call TRBD1 (6 bases). Trimming cost V 5 bases and J 4 bases, with 21 bases left between them. The CDR3 length is 16 residues. The CDR3 is CASSPPTRDTVYEQYF. CDR3 sequence (DNA): TGTGCCAGCAGTCCTCCCACTCGGGACACGGTTTACGAGCAGTACTTC.

This clonotype was seen ten or more times. The CDR3 reads CASSPQTSGEQYF. The CDR3 DNA reads as TGTGCCAGCTCACCTCAGACTAGCGGAGAGCAGTACTTC. The V gene is TRBV18, the J gene TRBJ2-7, with TRBD2 matching 9 bases. After removal of 3 bases from V and 7 bases from J, the junction contained 4 bases not matched to a gene. The germline gives CDR1 KGHSH, CDR2 LQKENI. The CDR3 sequence is 13 residues long.

The V call is TRBV20-1, the J call TRBJ2-2, with 8 bases lining up with TRBD2. V trimming: 6 bases; J trimming: 1 base; junction bases outside the gene matches: 7. The CDR3 is made up of 15 amino acids. CDR1 is DFQATT and CDR2 is SNEGSKA in the germline V gene (reference sequence). The CDR3 DNA is TGCAGTGCCGTCAGCGGGAGTCGGAACACCGGGGAGCTGTTTTTT. It translates to CSAVSGSRNTGELFF.

This clonotype was counted only a few times. This chain joins TRBV6-1 and TRBJ2-1, with D possibly being TRBD2 (6 bases). The CDR3 extends over 14 amino acids. Germline CDR1 MNHNS, CDR2 SASEGT. Trimming removed 6 bases from V and 5 bases from J, with 14 bases in between. CDR3 residues: CASSPVEGNNEQFF. CDR3 DNA: TGTGCCAGCAGCCCCGTGGAGGGGAACAATGAGCAGTTCTTC.

This clonotype showed up just a few times. V usage is TRBV9 and J usage is TRBJ2-5; D remains ambiguous. This CDR3 is built from 13 residues. The germline V gene encodes CDR1 SGDLS and CDR2 YYNGEE. V lost 2 bases to trimming and J lost 3 bases, with 8 bases between them. CDR3 nucleotides: TGTGCCAGCAGCGTTATAGGAGAAGAGACCCAGTACTTC. The encoded protein is CASSVIGEETQYF.

This clonotype has at least ten counts. The chain uses TRBV4-3 and TRBJ2-2; 8 bases line up with TRBD2. V dropped 4 bases and J dropped 0; count of bases not matched to a gene: 4. CDR1 and CDR2 (germline): LGHNA, YSLEER. CDR3 length equals 16 residues. The CDR3 region has the DNA TGCGCCAGCAGCCCGGGGGGGGGATCGAACACCGGGGAGCTGTTTTTT. Translated: CASSPGGGSNTGELFF.

This clonotype has at least ten counts. The J gene is TRBJ2-7, the V gene TRBV6-2 or TRBV6-3; D assignment may be TRBD1 or TRBD2 (5 bases each). CDR1 is MNHEY, CDR2 SVGEGT, per germline. The CDR3 runs 15 residues. With 2 bases removed from V and 3 bases from J, the gap between germline ends came to 14 bases. Here the CDR3 reads CASSYPVGTYYEQYF. In nucleotides, the CDR3 is TGTGCCAGCAGTTACCCAGTGGGGACCTACTACGAGCAGTACTTC.

The CDR3, as DNA: TGTGCCAGCAGTTTATTTGGCACAGATACGCAGTATTTT. Translating it yields CASSLFGTDTQYF. V and J are TRBV28 and TRBJ2-3; no clear D. V was trimmed by 1 base and J by 1 base, leaving 3 bases between them. The CDR3 runs to 13 residues. Germline CDR1 is MDHEN and CDR2 is SYDVKM.

This clonotype was picked up many times. This chain uses TRBV6-1 with TRBJ2-3, with TRBD2 as a possible D gene (5 bases). Germline V CDR1 and CDR2: MNHNS, SASEGT. The CDR3 runs to 13 residues. Trimming pared 5 bases from V and 2 bases from J, leaving 8 bases between. The CDR3 loop is CASSWTSTDTQYF. Written as DNA, the CDR3 is TGTGCCAGCAGTTGGACTTCCACAGATACGCAGTATTTT.

This clonotype has at least ten counts. V usage is TRBV9 and J usage is TRBJ1-1, with D perhaps matching TRBD1 (5 bases). V shed 1 base and J shed 1 base, with 11 bases lying between them. Germline loops: CDR1 SGDLS, CDR2 YYNGEE. The CDR3 consists of 15 residues. The CDR3, as DNA: TGTGCCAGCAGCGTAAGTGGACAAGCGAACACTGAAGCTTTCTTT. It encodes CASSVSGQANTEAFF.

This clonotype showed up many times. J is TRBJ2-3 and V is TRBV10-3; TRBD2 agrees at 8 bases. The CDR3 extends over 16 amino acids. With 0 bases clipped from V and 1 base from J, the junction kept 3 bases outside the gene matches. CDR1 and CDR2 (germline): ENHRY, SYGVKD. The CDR3 region is CAISESTAGGTDTQYF. The CDR3 DNA follows: TGTGCCATCAGTGAGTCGACAGCGGGAGGCACAGATACGCAGTATTTT.

This clonotype was recorded at least ten times. The V gene is TRBV20-1, the J gene TRBJ2-1; 9 bases align to TRBD2. The CDR3 spans 16 residues. CDR1 is DFQATT, CDR2 SNEGSKA, per germline (reference sequence). Trimming at V came to 1 base and at J to 0 bases, leaving 4 bases not matched to a gene. This CDR3 is CSARVGSGSSYNEQFF. The CDR3 DNA sequence: TGCAGTGCTAGAGTGGGTAGCGGGAGCTCCTACAATGAGCAGTTCTTC.

The CDR3 nucleotides read TGTGCCAGTAGTATAACAGACAGGGGTTTATGGAGCTACACCTTC. Its protein is CASSITDRGLWSYTF. This chain uses TRBV7-2 with TRBJ1-2; 8 nucleotides match TRBD1. This CDR3 is built from 15 residues. Germline CDR1 SGHTA, CDR2 FQGNSA. V was clipped by 9 bases and J by 9 bases; unmatched bases: 18. Full variable domain (rest looked up from reference TRBV7-2 and TRBJ1-2): GAGVSQSPSNKVTEKGKDVELRCDPISGHTALYWYRQSLGQGLEFLIYFQGNSAPDKSGLPSDRFSAERTGGSVSTLTIQRTQQEDSAVYLCASSITDRGLWSYTFGSGTRLTVV.

V and J are TRBV6-1 and TRBJ1-4; 8 bases agree with TRBD1. CDR1 is MNHNS and CDR2 is SASEGT in the germline V gene. CDR3 length: 17 amino acids. Trimming at V came to 4 bases and at J to 8 bases, leaving 15 bases not matched to a gene. In nucleotides, the CDR3 is TGTGCCAGCAGTGGGGGACAGGCTGCGTACTTAAGGGAAAAACTGTTTTTT. Amino acid sequence: CASSGGQAAYLREKLFF.